This T cell receptor beta chain was sequenced in a study of graft-versus-host responses after intestinal transplantation. Across the study: Grafts that recipients had were multivisceral, liver-intestinal, or isolated intestinal transplants. Among the recipients, all got anti-thymocyte globulin induction and then tacrolimus and steroids for 2 to 3 years.

The method was immunoSEQ multiplex PCR; TCRdb's version includes in-frame clones alone and lacks a portion of them. The repertoire includes about 110,000 clones, 87% of them detected once, and about 0.75% sits in the top ten. V was trimmed by 1 base and J by 4 bases, leaving 26 bases between them. Germline CDR1 and CDR2: MGHRA and YSYEKL. There are 20 residues in the CDR3. General study results and limits: Early post-transplant HvG declines tracked with peak circulating GvH clone levels. The marrow of recipients harbored GvH clones, and ileum or blood showed some of them first.

To note about this clone: Its antigen is as yet unknown.

Sample: unstimulated CD4+ T cells sorted from spleen or lymph node cells, taken before transplant. The V gene is TRBV4-1, the J gene TRBJ1-3, with D maybe TRBD1 (5 bases). The sequence came from a human donor who was the organ donor for an intestinal transplant. CDR3 DNA sequence: TGCGCCAGCAGCCAAGGCCCACGCGGGGCTCGCGGGGCCTCGGGAAACACCATATATTTT. Translating gives CASSQGPRGARGASGNTIYF.